This T cell receptor (beta chain) was documented in a study of T cells in Graves' hyperthyroidism and ophthalmopathy. Study results and caveats: Ophthalmopathy was separated from stable hyperthyroidism by a 13 V-J model. Blood shared most expanded thyroid clonotypes above 0.001.

The ends lost 5 bases at V and 7 bases at J; junction bases unmatched: 10. CDR3 length equals 16 residues. Germline-derived CDR1 and CDR2 are LNHDA and SQIVND (reference sequence). Lactation, pregnancy, other autoimmune disease or uncontrolled infection led to exclusion of patients. Diagnostic assessment was based on clinical symptoms, serum thyroxine and TRAb, thyroid ultrasound and orbital computed tomography. RNA transcripts provided the source from which TCR beta CDR3 regions were amplified. Primed by the HTBI set, a first-round RT-PCR was run on the TCR CDR3. A single record per CDR3 protein comes from TCRdb applying MiXCR to the multiplex PCR reads. Among about 700,000 distinct CDR3 sequences listed, about 45% were seen once. Comment on this clonotype: Its antigen is unknown.

Sequencing input: peripheral blood or thyroid tissue (not recorded which). The chain combines TRBV19 with TRBJ1-5; 11 nucleotides match TRBD1. The TCR sequence derives from an adult man with Graves' disease, either hyperthyroidism or ophthalmopathy (not recorded which). As DNA, the CDR3 is TGTGCCAGTAGTTCCCCTGGACAGGGGGCAGGACAGCCCCAGCATTTT. Residues: CASSSPGQGAGQPQHF.